This is a list of T cell receptor beta chains from one sample in a study of T-cell memory formation after mild COVID-19. One entry per CDR3 protein results from TCRdb running MiXCR on the 5' RACE reads. The sample has fewer than 550,000 distinct CDR3 sequences; 15% to 25% are singletons. Sequencing used PBMCs or a T cell subset sorted from them (not recorded which). The origin of the receptors is an adult woman who had mild COVID-19 (a few samples of this study predate the infection). Cell type and time point are not known. Both conserved end residues are part of each CDR3. D genes are given only for firm matches. Clone size appears in some rows only: once, few, many, or a class for an expanded clone.

d_call,clone_size,j_call,v_call,cdr3_aa
NA,NA,TRBJ1-2,TRBV7-2,CASSWGTLLEYNYGYTF
NA,NA,TRBJ2-3,TRBV4-2,CASSQGVQRHTDTQYF
NA,few,TRBJ1-2,TRBV24-1,CATSDFGQRGYTF
TRBD1,NA,TRBJ2-7,TRBV5-1,CASSLELRGHYEQYF
NA,NA,TRBJ1-5,TRBV6-5,CASSYTKGGNQPQHF
TRBD2,NA,TRBJ2-7,TRBV7-2,CASSLEVLAGGGYEQYF
TRBD1,NA,TRBJ1-1,TRBV4-1,CASSQFDRGSTEAFF
NA,NA,TRBJ2-2,TRBV7-3,CASSLTSGRVNGELFF
NA,NA,TRBJ2-1,TRBV12-3/TRBV12-4,CASSLAGEHYNEQFF
NA,NA,TRBJ2-7,TRBV15,CATSSRDVSEQYF
NA,NA,TRBJ1-2,TRBV29-1,CSVGGGYGYTF
NA,NA,TRBJ2-2,TRBV7-2,CASSLEWGVNTGELFF
NA,NA,TRBJ1-1,TRBV4-3,CASSGSRVLSATAEAFF